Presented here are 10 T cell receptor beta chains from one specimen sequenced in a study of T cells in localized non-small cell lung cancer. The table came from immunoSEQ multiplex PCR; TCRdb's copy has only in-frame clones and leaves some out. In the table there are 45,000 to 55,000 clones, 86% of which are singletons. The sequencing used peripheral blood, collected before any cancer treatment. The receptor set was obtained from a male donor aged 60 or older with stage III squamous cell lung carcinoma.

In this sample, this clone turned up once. CDR3 sequence (DNA): TGTGCCAGCCGGACGGTTCAGGCCGCCTCCTACAATGAGCAGTTCTTC. Amino acid sequence: CASRTVQAASYNEQFF. V is TRBV7-8 and J is TRBJ2-1; D is ambiguous. The CDR3 totals 16 residues. The V gene lost 8 bases and the J gene lost 0 bases, with 17 bases spanning the gap. CDR1 and CDR2 (germline): SGHVS, FQNEAQ.

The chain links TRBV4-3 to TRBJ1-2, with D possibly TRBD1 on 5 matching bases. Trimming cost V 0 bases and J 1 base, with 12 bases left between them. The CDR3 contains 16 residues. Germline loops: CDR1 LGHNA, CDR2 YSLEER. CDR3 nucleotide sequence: TGCGCCAGCAGCCAAGATCGGGGGTGGGATAACTATGGCTACACCTTC. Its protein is CASSQDRGWDNYGYTF.

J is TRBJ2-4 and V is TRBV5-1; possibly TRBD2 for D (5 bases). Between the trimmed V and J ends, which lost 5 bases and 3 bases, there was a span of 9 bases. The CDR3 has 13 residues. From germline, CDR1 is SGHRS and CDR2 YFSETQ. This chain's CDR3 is CASREGSKNIQYF. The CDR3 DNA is TGCGCCAGCAGAGAGGGTAGCAAAAACATTCAGTACTTC.

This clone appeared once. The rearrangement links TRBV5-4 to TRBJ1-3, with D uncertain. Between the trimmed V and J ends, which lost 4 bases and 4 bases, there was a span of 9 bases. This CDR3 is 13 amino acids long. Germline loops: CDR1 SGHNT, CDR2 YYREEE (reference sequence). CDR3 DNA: TGTGCCAGCAGCGGCCCGCCGGGAAACACCATATATTTT. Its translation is CASSGPPGNTIYF. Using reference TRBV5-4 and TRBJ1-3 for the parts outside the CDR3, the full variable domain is ETGVTQSPTHLIKTRGQQVTLRCSSQSGHNTVSWYQQALGQGPQFIFQYYREEENGRGNFPPRFSGLQFPNYSSELNVNALELDDSALYLCASSGPPGNTIYFGEGSWLTVV.

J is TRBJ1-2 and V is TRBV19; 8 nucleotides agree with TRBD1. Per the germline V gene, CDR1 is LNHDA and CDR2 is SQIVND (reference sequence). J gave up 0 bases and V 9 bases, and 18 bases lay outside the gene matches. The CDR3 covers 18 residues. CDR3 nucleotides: TGTGCCAGCAGAGCGGACGCGACAGGGGCCTCGTCTAACTATGGCTACACCTTC. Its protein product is CASRADATGASSNYGYTF.

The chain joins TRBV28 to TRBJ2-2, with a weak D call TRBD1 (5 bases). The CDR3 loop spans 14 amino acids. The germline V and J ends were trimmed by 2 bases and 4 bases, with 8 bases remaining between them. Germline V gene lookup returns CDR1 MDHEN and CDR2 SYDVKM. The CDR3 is CASSLAGFTGELFF. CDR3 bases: TGTGCCAGCAGTTTAGCAGGGTTCACCGGGGAGCTGTTTTTT.

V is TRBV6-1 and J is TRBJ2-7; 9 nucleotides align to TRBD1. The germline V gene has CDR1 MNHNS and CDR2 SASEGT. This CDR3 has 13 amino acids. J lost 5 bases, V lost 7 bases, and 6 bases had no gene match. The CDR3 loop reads CASIGTGLHEQYF. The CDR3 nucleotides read TGTGCCAGCATTGGGACAGGGCTCCACGAGCAGTACTTC.

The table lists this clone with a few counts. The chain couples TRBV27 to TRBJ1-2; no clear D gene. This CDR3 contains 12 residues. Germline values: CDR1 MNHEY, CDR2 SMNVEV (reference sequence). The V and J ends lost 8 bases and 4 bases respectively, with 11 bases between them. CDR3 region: CASGSYFYGYTF. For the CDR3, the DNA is TGTGCCAGCGGTTCCTACTTCTATGGCTACACCTTC.

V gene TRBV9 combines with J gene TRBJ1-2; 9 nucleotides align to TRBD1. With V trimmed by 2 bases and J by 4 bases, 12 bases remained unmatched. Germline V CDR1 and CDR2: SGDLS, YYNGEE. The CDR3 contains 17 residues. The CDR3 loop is CASSVDRGGRDAYGYTF. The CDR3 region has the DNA TGTGCCAGCAGCGTCGACAGGGGGGGAAGGGATGCCTATGGCTACACCTTC.

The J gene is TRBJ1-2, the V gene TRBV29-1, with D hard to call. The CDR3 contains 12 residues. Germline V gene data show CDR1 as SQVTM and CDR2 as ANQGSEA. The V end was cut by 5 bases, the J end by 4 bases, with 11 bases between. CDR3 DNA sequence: TGCAGCGTTCGCGAACAGTTCTATGGCTACACCTTC. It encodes CSVREQFYGYTF.